Listed below are T cell receptor beta chains from one sample, sequenced in a study of patients and donors after allogeneic stem cell transplantation. One entry per CDR3 protein results from TCRdb running MiXCR on the RT-PCR reads. Seen here are about 26,000 distinct CDR3 sequences, over 7% observed once, and the top ten hold about 44%. Sample: blood, either unsorted or a sorted T cell fraction (not recorded which). These receptors all stem from a human donor who was either an allogeneic HSCT recipient or a stem cell or donor lymphocyte infusion donor (not recorded which). It is not recorded whose cells these are; they may come from a transplant donor. The CDR3 runs from the conserved cysteine through the conserved F or W. The D gene is left open where the match is weak. A clone size is listed for some rows: how often the clone was seen (once, few, many), or a class if it is expanded.

clone_size: many
v_call: TRBV11-3
j_call: TRBJ1-1
d_call: TRBD1
cdr3_nt: TGTGCCAGCAGCCCGACAGGGCCCGCGGAAGCTTTCTTT
cdr3_aa: CASSPTGPAEAFF

clone_size: -
v_call: TRBV19
j_call: TRBJ1-2
d_call: -
cdr3_nt: TGTGCCAGTACCGAAGACAGTCGGAACTATGGCTACACCTTC
cdr3_aa: CASTEDSRNYGYTF

clone_size: few
v_call: TRBV11-1
j_call: TRBJ1-6
d_call: -
cdr3_nt: TGTGCCAGCAGCCTCGGCCAGGGCGGGAGCTCCTATAATTCACCCCTCCACTTT
cdr3_aa: CASSLGQGGSSYNSPLHF

clone_size: medium-sized
v_call: TRBV7-9
j_call: TRBJ2-7
d_call: TRBD1
cdr3_nt: TGTGCCAGCAGTATGACAGGGGTTATCTACGAGCAGTACTTC
cdr3_aa: CASSMTGVIYEQYF

clone_size: few
v_call: TRBV9
j_call: TRBJ1-2
d_call: -
cdr3_nt: TGTGCCAGCAGCGTAGCAAGCCAGCACGGAGGCGATGGCTACACCTTC
cdr3_aa: CASSVASQHGGDGYTF

clone_size: many
v_call: TRBV28
j_call: TRBJ2-7
d_call: TRBD1
cdr3_nt: TGTGCCAGCAGTACCGGGACAGGGGGCAGGTACGAGCAGTACTTC
cdr3_aa: CASSTGTGGRYEQYF

clone_size: many
v_call: TRBV12-3/TRBV12-4
j_call: TRBJ2-7
d_call: -
cdr3_nt: TGTGCCAGCAGGAGAGCCGACAACGAGCAGTACTTC
cdr3_aa: CASRRADNEQYF

clone_size: -
v_call: TRBV20-1
j_call: TRBJ2-2
d_call: -
cdr3_nt: TGCAGTGCTACAGGGGCGAGCACCGGGGAGCTGTTTTTT
cdr3_aa: CSATGASTGELFF

clone_size: many
v_call: TRBV12-3/TRBV12-4
j_call: TRBJ1-3
d_call: -
cdr3_nt: TGTGCCAGCAGTTTAGATACTCTTCGGCAGGGTAAATCTCTATATGGAAACACCATATATTTT
cdr3_aa: CASSLDTLRQGKSLYGNTIYF

clone_size: many
v_call: TRBV20-1
j_call: TRBJ2-1
d_call: -
cdr3_nt: TGCAGTGCTAGGAGGGGACAAGACTCCTACAATGAGCAGTTCTTC
cdr3_aa: CSARRGQDSYNEQFF

clone_size: -
v_call: TRBV7-9
j_call: TRBJ1-5
d_call: -
cdr3_nt: TGTGCCAGCAGCCAGGGGCAGCAGTATAGCAATCAGCCCCAGCATTTT
cdr3_aa: CASSQGQQYSNQPQHF

clone_size: many
v_call: TRBV29-1
j_call: TRBJ1-4
d_call: -
cdr3_nt: TGCAGCGTTCTGGACAGTGAAACAACTAATGAAAAACTGTTTTTT
cdr3_aa: CSVLDSETTNEKLFF

clone_size: many
v_call: TRBV2
j_call: TRBJ2-7
d_call: -
cdr3_nt: TGTGCCAGCAGTGAACAGACCTACGAGCAGTACTTC
cdr3_aa: CASSEQTYEQYF

clone_size: many
v_call: TRBV29-1
j_call: TRBJ1-6
d_call: TRBD1
cdr3_nt: TGCAGCGCACGACAGGGGAATTCACCCCTCCACTTT
cdr3_aa: CSARQGNSPLHF

clone_size: -
v_call: TRBV9
j_call: TRBJ2-5
d_call: -
cdr3_nt: TGTGCCAGCAGCGTAGAGGACTCACCTTTAGGGGGGACCCAGTACTTC
cdr3_aa: CASSVEDSPLGGTQYF

clone_size: medium-sized
v_call: TRBV7-9
j_call: TRBJ2-3
d_call: -
cdr3_nt: TGTGCCAGCAGCTTAATAGGGATAGGGAAGGCAGATACGCAGTATTTT
cdr3_aa: CASSLIGIGKADTQYF

clone_size: many
v_call: TRBV6-5
j_call: TRBJ1-1
d_call: -
cdr3_nt: TGTGCCAGCAGTTTTATCGCAGGGGAAACTGAAGCTTTCTTT
cdr3_aa: CASSFIAGETEAFF

clone_size: many
v_call: TRBV7-9
j_call: TRBJ2-1
d_call: TRBD2
cdr3_nt: TGTGCCAGCAGCCATCTAGCGGGAGGCTACAATGAGCAGTTCTTC
cdr3_aa: CASSHLAGGYNEQFF

clone_size: many
v_call: TRBV18
j_call: TRBJ2-3
d_call: -
cdr3_nt: TGTGCCAGCTCACCACCGGGCGGGACAGTCACAGATACGCAGTATTTT
cdr3_aa: CASSPPGGTVTDTQYF

clone_size: few
v_call: TRBV27
j_call: TRBJ2-4
d_call: -
cdr3_nt: TGTGCCAGCAGTCCCTACGTCGGGGGTTTGCACTTC
cdr3_aa: CASSPYVGGLHF

clone_size: many
v_call: TRBV18
j_call: TRBJ2-3
d_call: -
cdr3_nt: TGTGCCAGCTCACCGGTCTTCGGGCAGGGGTCCGATACGCAGTATTTT
cdr3_aa: CASSPVFGQGSDTQYF

clone_size: -
v_call: TRBV7-8
j_call: TRBJ1-5
d_call: TRBD1
cdr3_nt: TGTGCCAGCAGCTTAGGGGGACAGGGGGCAAGACAGCCCCAGCATTTT
cdr3_aa: CASSLGGQGARQPQHF